The next 30 T cell receptor beta chains were all read from a single sample in a study of cytomegalovirus exposure and HLA in healthy donors. The PCR ran on 60 Vbeta and 13 Jbeta primers. TCRdb's table, derived via immunoSEQ multiplex PCR, lists solely in-frame clones and lacks some. The table lists about 90,000 clones, 70% to 85% of them singletons. Specimen: PBMCs. The receptors come from a man aged 25-45 years in good health and CMV-seropositive.

The genes are TRBV2 and TRBJ1-1; D call uncertain. V dropped 8 bases and J dropped 0 bases, with 4 bases sitting between them. Germline CDR1 reads SNHLY; CDR2 reads FYNNEI. The CDR3 is 11 amino acids. CDR3 amino acids: CASFMNTEAFF. The CDR3 DNA sequence: TGTGCCAGCTTTATGAACACTGAAGCTTTCTTT.

The rearrangement uses TRBV30 and TRBJ2-1; 8 bases line up with TRBD2. Germline CDR1 GTSNPN, CDR2 SVGIG (reference sequence). The ends lost 3 bases at V and 4 bases at J; junction bases unmatched: 5. The CDR3 is made up of 14 amino acids. The CDR3 DNA sequence: TGTGCCTGGAGAATGGCGGGAGGATACAATGAGCAGTTCTTC. This translates into CAWRMAGGYNEQFF.

CDR3 protein: CASSFIAGAYQETQYF. In nucleotides, the CDR3 is TGTGCCAGCAGTTTTATAGCGGGGGCCTACCAAGAGACCCAGTACTTC. This chain links TRBV6-5 with TRBJ2-5; 9 bases are a match to TRBD2. Germline loops: CDR1 MNHEY, CDR2 SVGAGI. The CDR3 length is 16 residues. Unmatched junction bases numbered 6, after V lost 4 bases and J lost 0 bases.

J is TRBJ1-4 and V is TRBV6-6; a weak D match, TRBD1 (6 bases). Germline CDR1 is MNHNY and CDR2 is SVGAGI (reference sequence). The CDR3 spans 14 residues. Trimming took 2 bases from V and 2 from J, leaving 6 bases between them. CDR3 nucleotide sequence: TGTGCCAGCAGTTACGGACAGACTAATGAAAAACTGTTTTTT. This gives the protein CASSYGQTNEKLFF.

Points on this clone: Sequence at one end of the junction differs from germline and may be a read error. Other DNA sequences of this sample code for an identical CDR3. The chain joins TRBV5-1 to TRBJ1-1, with TRBD1 identical over 7 bases. The CDR3 loop spans 14 amino acids. In germline, CDR1 is SGHRS, CDR2 YFSETQ. CDR3 region: CASSLGPGGTEAFF. CDR3 DNA: TGTGCCAGCAGCTTGGGGCCAGGGGGGACTGAAGCTTTCTTT.

This clone was recorded once. The chain is built from TRBV27 and TRBJ2-7; the match to TRBD1 covers 8 bases. With 4 bases clipped from V and 2 bases from J, the junction kept 7 bases outside the gene matches. From germline, CDR1 is MNHEY and CDR2 SMNVEV (reference sequence). This CDR3 has 15 residues. The CDR3 nucleotides are TGTGCCAGCAGTTCCCCCCGACAGGGGACCTACGAGCAGTACTTC. Its translation: CASSSPRQGTYEQYF.

This clone has a single count. The CDR3 coding sequence is TGTGCCAGCAGTTTGTGGGGATGCGGGGTGGAGGAGCAGTACTTC. Encoded protein: CASSLWGCGVEEQYF. The gene calls are TRBV27 and TRBJ2-7; TRBD2 is a possible D gene (6 bases). CDR3 length: 15 residues. The ends were cut back, 3 bases at V and 7 bases at J, with 19 bases in the middle. Germline CDR1 MNHEY, CDR2 SMNVEV (reference sequence).

In its sample, this clone was seen a few times. V usage is TRBV18 and J usage is TRBJ2-2, with D possibly matching TRBD1 (6 bases). The CDR3 runs to 14 residues. Germline values: CDR1 KGHSH, CDR2 LQKENI. With 5 bases removed from V and 6 bases from J, the gap between germline ends came to 13 bases. The CDR3 sequence: CASSLTEGAGELFF. As DNA, the CDR3 is TGTGCCAGCTCATTAACAGAGGGGGCCGGGGAGCTGTTTTTT.

This chain's CDR3 is CASSLDVGGSETQYF. CDR3 DNA: TGCGCCAGCAGCTTGGATGTAGGGGGCTCGGAGACCCAGTACTTC. The chain carries TRBV5-1 and TRBJ2-5; 7 positions match TRBD1. Looked up from germline, CDR1 is SGHRS and CDR2 is YFSETQ. V gave up 0 bases and J gave up 5 bases; unmatched junction bases: 7. CDR3 size: 15 residues. The full variable domain, rest sourced from reference TRBV5-1 and TRBJ2-5, is KAGVTQTPRYLIKTRGQQVTLSCSPISGHRSVSWYQQTPGQGLQFLFEYFSETQRNKGNFPGRFSGRQFSNSRSEMNVSTLELGDSALYLCASSLDVGGSETQYFGPGTRLLVL.

The chain combines TRBV5-1 with TRBJ2-2; 10 positions match TRBD2. Per the germline V gene, CDR1 is SGHRS and CDR2 is YFSETQ. The CDR3 length is 16 residues. J lost 3 bases, V lost 1 base, and 3 bases had no gene match. The CDR3 spells CASSLRAGGDTGELFF. The CDR3 DNA reads TGCGCCAGCAGCTTGCGAGCGGGAGGGGACACCGGGGAGCTGTTTTTT. The full variable domain, with the rest looked up from reference TRBV5-1 and TRBJ2-2, is KAGVTQTPRYLIKTRGQQVTLSCSPISGHRSVSWYQQTPGQGLQFLFEYFSETQRNKGNFPGRFSGRQFSNSRSEMNVSTLELGDSALYLCASSLRAGGDTGELFFGEGSRLTVL.

This rearrangement joins TRBV2 to TRBJ2-1; TRBD1 matches 9 bases. This CDR3 region has 16 residues. CDR1 is SNHLY and CDR2 is FYNNEI in the germline V gene. The V segment lost 8 bases and the J segment 4 bases; nucleotides outside the gene matches: 12. Here the CDR3 DNA reads TGTGCCAGCTACACGGTCCCGGGACAGGGATACAATGAGCAGTTCTTC. This translates into CASYTVPGQGYNEQFF.

Only one count was recorded for this clone. The chain carries TRBV28 and TRBJ2-3; no clear D. V was shortened by 6 bases and J by 3 bases, with 4 bases between the two germline ends. CDR3 size: 11 residues. Germline loops: CDR1 MDHEN, CDR2 SYDVKM. This chain's CDR3 is CASSRTDTQYF. As DNA, the CDR3 is TGTGCCAGCAGCCGTACAGATACGCAGTATTTT.

This clone has only a few counts. The chain joins TRBV2 to TRBJ2-1, with D unresolved. Between the trimmed V and J ends, which lost 4 bases and 0 bases, there was a span of 10 bases. This CDR3 spans 15 amino acids. The germline gives CDR1 SNHLY, CDR2 FYNNEI. The CDR3 region has the DNA TGTGCCAGCAGTGTTTTAGAAAGCTCCTACAATGAGCAGTTCTTC. Translating it yields CASSVLESSYNEQFF.

The CDR3 DNA follows: TGTGCCAGCAGTAGGGGGTCCACTGAAGCTTTCTTT. Residues: CASSRGSTEAFF. The chain joins TRBV28 to TRBJ1-1; D might be TRBD1 (6 bases). V gave up 5 bases and J gave up 4 bases, with 8 bases separating them. The CDR3 consists of 12 residues. Germline loops: CDR1 MDHEN, CDR2 SYDVKM.

This chain links TRBV6-1 with TRBJ1-5, with 7 bases matching TRBD1. The germline V gene encodes CDR1 MNHNS and CDR2 SASEGT. The CDR3 is made up of 15 amino acids. Trimming at V came to 4 bases and at J to 4 bases, leaving 7 bases not matched to a gene. The DNA of the CDR3 is TGTGCCAGCAGTGGGACAGGATTGGGGAATCAGCCCCAGCATTTT. As protein: CASSGTGLGNQPQHF.

The CDR3 loop reads CASSLGQNNEKLFF. CDR3 coding DNA: TGCGCCAGCAGCTTGGGGCAGAATAATGAAAAACTGTTTTTT. V is TRBV5-1 and J is TRBJ1-4, with D unclear. The CDR3 has 14 residues. V dropped 0 bases and J dropped 4 bases, with 7 bases sitting between them. Germline CDR1 SGHRS, CDR2 YFSETQ.

This rearrangement joins TRBV7-9 to TRBJ2-7; D not resolved. In germline, CDR1 is SEHNR, CDR2 FQNEAQ (reference sequence). Trimming took off 6 bases at V and 4 bases at J, with 10 bases between the two ends. CDR3 length equals 12 residues. CDR3 amino acids: CASSLPSYEQYF. In DNA, the CDR3 is TGTGCCAGCAGTCTACCCTCTTACGAGCAGTACTTC.

The gene calls are TRBV9 and TRBJ2-1; 7 nucleotides align to TRBD2. Germline V CDR1 and CDR2: SGDLS, YYNGEE. The ends lost 0 bases at V and 4 bases at J; junction bases unmatched: 4. The CDR3 has 15 amino acids. The chain's CDR3 is CASSVDGGSYNEQFF. The CDR3 nucleotides read TGTGCCAGCAGCGTAGACGGGGGGTCTTACAATGAGCAGTTCTTC.

This sequence joins TRBV18 and TRBJ2-7; 7 bases are a match to TRBD1. The CDR3 is 13 amino acids. Germline CDR1 and CDR2: KGHSH and LQKENI. Trimming at V came to 2 bases and at J to 3 bases, leaving 1 base not matched to a gene. DNA for the CDR3: TGTGCCAGCTCACCATCAGGGGGCTACGAGCAGTACTTC. This encodes CASSPSGGYEQYF.

This chain connects TRBV10-3 to TRBJ2-7; 8 nucleotides match TRBD1. CDR3 length: 15 residues. Germline CDR1 reads ENHRY; CDR2 reads SYGVKD. V shed 2 bases, J shed 2 bases, and the junction held 5 bases outside the gene matches. CDR3 sequence reads: CAISEVDRVPYEQYF. For the CDR3, the DNA is TGTGCCATCAGTGAGGTGGACAGGGTACCCTACGAGCAGTACTTC.

With regard to this clone: The same CDR3 can be traced to other DNA sequences in this sample. The chain couples TRBV19 to TRBJ2-1; the match to TRBD2 covers 10 bases. Trimming took 5 bases from V and 4 from J; bases not matched to a gene: 5. CDR3 length: 15 residues. Germline V gene lookup returns CDR1 LNHDA and CDR2 SQIVND (reference sequence). The CDR3 spells CASSLSGGAYNEQFF. The CDR3 DNA sequence: TGTGCCAGTAGTTTAAGCGGGGGGGCTTACAATGAGCAGTTCTTC.

The chain links TRBV2 to TRBJ1-1; 11 bases align to TRBD1. The CDR3 contains 15 residues. CDR1 is SNHLY, CDR2 FYNNEI, per germline. V gave up 8 bases and J gave up 4 bases; unmatched junction bases: 9. Here the CDR3 reads CASLGQGVGGTEAFF. The CDR3 coding sequence is TGTGCCAGCCTGGGACAGGGGGTTGGGGGCACTGAAGCTTTCTTT.

The chain joins TRBV11-2 to TRBJ1-5, with D perhaps TRBD1 (5 bases). The CDR3 totals 16 residues. Germline V gene sequence: CDR1 SGHAT, CDR2 FQNNGV. V was trimmed by 0 bases and J by 6 bases, leaving 15 bases between them. The CDR3 DNA reads TGTGCCAGCAGCTTAGATAAAGCCGCCGGGGGTCAGCCCCAGCATTTT. This encodes CASSLDKAAGGQPQHF.

The V call is TRBV5-1, the J call TRBJ2-3; a possible D gene is TRBD2 (5 bases). V was trimmed by 0 bases and J by 3 bases, leaving 11 bases between them. CDR3 length equals 15 residues. Per germline, CDR1 SGHRS and CDR2 YFSETQ. CDR3 protein: CASSLAGKATDTQYF. The CDR3, as DNA: TGCGCCAGCAGCTTGGCGGGGAAAGCAACAGATACGCAGTATTTT.

This clone was counted at least ten times. This chain links TRBV6-6 with TRBJ1-1, with TRBD1 as a possible D gene (5 bases). This CDR3 comprises 16 residues. Trimming left V 2 bases short and J 5 bases short, with 18 bases between. In germline, CDR1 is MNHNY, CDR2 SVGAGI (reference sequence). CDR3 in amino acids: CASSYDLSLRGTEAFF. In DNA, the CDR3 is TGTGCCAGCAGTTACGATTTGAGTTTGCGGGGGACTGAAGCTTTCTTT.

The chain is built from TRBV13 and TRBJ1-3; 12 nucleotides line up with TRBD1. The CDR3 consists of 16 residues. Germline V lookup: CDR1 PRHDT, CDR2 FYEKMQ (reference sequence). V lost 3 bases to trimming and J lost 1 base; unmatched junction nucleotides: 1. The CDR3 here is CASSLGQGASGNTIYF. CDR3 DNA: TGTGCCAGCAGCTTGGGACAGGGGGCGTCTGGAAACACCATATATTTT.

The rearrangement joins TRBV7-2 to TRBJ2-3; D is uncertain. Germline V lookup: CDR1 SGHTA, CDR2 FQGNSA. This CDR3 is built from 20 residues. Trimming shortened V by 0 bases and J by 6 bases, and 28 bases separated the two germline ends. The CDR3 bases are TGTGCCAGCAGCTTAGCGAGGTCTACTTTCCTTGAGTTCTACGGGGATACGCAGTATTTT. This gives the protein CASSLARSTFLEFYGDTQYF.

This sequence joins TRBV30 and TRBJ2-2; TRBD1 is a possible D gene (6 bases). CDR3 length equals 13 residues. V was clipped by 0 bases and J by 8 bases, with 10 bases between them. CDR1 and CDR2 (germline): GTSNPN, SVGIG (reference sequence). The CDR3 nucleotides are TGTGCCTGGAGTGTATGGACAGCAGGGGAGCTGTTTTTT. Protein: CAWSVWTAGELFF.

The chain employs TRBV6-1 and TRBJ2-7; the D gene is possibly TRBD1 (5 bases). The CDR3 has 13 residues. Trimming cost V 9 bases and J 5 bases, with 17 bases left between them. Looked up from germline, CDR1 is MNHNS and CDR2 is SASEGT. DNA of the CDR3: TGTGCCAGTTTGGCAGGGAACATGGACGAGCAGTACTTC. This translates into CASLAGNMDEQYF.

The rearrangement joins TRBV5-1 to TRBJ1-3; no reliable D call. Germline assignment: CDR1 SGHRS and CDR2 YFSETQ. The CDR3 has 16 amino acids. Between the trimmed V and J ends, which lost 4 bases and 4 bases, there was a span of 18 bases. CDR3 bases: TGCGCCAGCAGCGCGGAGCCAGTTTACGGCGGAAACACCATATATTTT. Its protein product is CASSAEPVYGGNTIYF.